The 12 T cell receptor beta chains given below trace back to one sample, sequenced in a study of Tregs in tolerant kidney transplant recipients. TCRdb's table, derived via immunoSEQ multiplex PCR, lists solely in-frame clones and lacks some. The sample holds around 78,000 clones, approximately 90% seen once. This sample comprised Tregs from blood, obtained before the transplant. These receptors came from a human donor who received a combined kidney and bone marrow transplant.

The V and J genes are TRBV7-2 and TRBJ2-3; the D is unclear. CDR3 length: 16 residues. Trimming removed 1 base from V and 1 base from J, with 12 bases in between. CDR1 and CDR2 (germline): SGHTA, FQGNSA. CDR3 in DNA: TGTGCCAGCAGCTTAGTAGCCACCTTCGGCACAGATACGCAGTATTTT. Translated: CASSLVATFGTDTQYF.

V is TRBV9 and J is TRBJ2-1; 10 positions match TRBD2. CDR1 and CDR2 (germline): SGDLS, YYNGEE. The junction had 2 bases not matched to a gene; V was cut back by 2 bases and J by 6 bases. The CDR3 is 14 residues long. DNA of the CDR3: TGTGCCAGCAGCGTGGCTAGCGGGAGCAATGAGCAGTTCTTC. Residues: CASSVASGSNEQFF. The whole variable domain, filled in from reference TRBV9 and TRBJ2-1, reads DSGVTQTPKHLITATGQRVTLRCSPRSGDLSVYWYQQSLDQGLQFLIQYYNGEERAKGNILERFSAQQFPDLHSELNLSSLELGDSALYFCASSVASGSNEQFFGPGTRLTVL.

CDR3 in amino acids: CASSIAPGQGISNTEAFF. CDR3 nucleotide sequence: TGTGCCAGTAGTATAGCCCCGGGACAGGGGATTTCGAACACTGAAGCTTTCTTT. The gene calls are TRBV19 and TRBJ1-1; TRBD1 agrees at 10 bases. This CDR3 is built from 18 residues. CDR1 is LNHDA and CDR2 is SQIVND in the germline V gene (reference sequence). J gave up 1 base and V 1 base, and 9 bases lay outside the gene matches.

The gene calls are TRBV29-1 and TRBJ2-4, with TRBD2 identical over 13 bases. The trim removed 4 bases at V and 4 bases at J, leaving 1 base unmatched. The CDR3 contains 14 residues. CDR1 SQVTM and CDR2 ANQGSEA come from the germline V gene. The CDR3 DNA is TGCAGCGTTGTGGGACTAGCGGGGAAAAACATTCAGTACTTC. Protein: CSVVGLAGKNIQYF.

The V gene is TRBV28, the J gene TRBJ2-3, with D perhaps TRBD2 (6 bases). Between the trimmed V and J ends, which lost 2 bases and 1 base, there was a span of 13 bases. The germline CDR1 and CDR2 sequences are MDHEN and SYDVKM. This CDR3 has 16 residues. The CDR3 protein is CASSLDYRRGTDTQYF. The CDR3 nucleotides are TGTGCCAGCAGTTTAGACTACCGGAGGGGCACAGATACGCAGTATTTT.

This clone was detected once. The chain joins TRBV28 to TRBJ2-7; 10 bases match TRBD1. This CDR3 spans 15 amino acids. Per germline, CDR1 MDHEN and CDR2 SYDVKM. V gave up 6 bases and J gave up 4 bases; unmatched junction bases: 9. The CDR3 loop reads CASRRDTGQGYEQYF. In nucleotides, the CDR3 is TGTGCCAGCAGACGTGACACGGGACAGGGGTACGAGCAGTACTTC. The entire variable domain, with the rest obtained from reference TRBV28 and TRBJ2-7, is as follows: DVKVTQSSRYLVKRTGEKVFLECVQDMDHENMFWYRQDPGLGLRLIYFSYDVKMKEKGDIPEGYSVSREKKERFSLILESASTNQTSMYLCASRRDTGQGYEQYFGPGTRLTVT.

This clone was detected once. Here the CDR3 reads CASSLWGSDRCEQFF. In nucleotides, the CDR3 is TGTGCCAGCAGCTTATGGGGGAGCGATCGTTGTGAGCAGTTCTTC. The chain has TRBV7-2 and TRBJ2-1, with D possibly called TRBD1 or TRBD2 (5 bases each). CDR1 and CDR2 from the germline V gene are SGHTA and FQGNSA. The V end lost 2 bases, the J end lost 9 bases, and 17 bases lay between the germline ends. The CDR3 contains 15 residues.

A note on this clone: The same CDR3 also results from other DNA sequences found in this sample. The chain carries TRBV29-1 and TRBJ2-2; 9 bases align to TRBD1. The CDR3 is 12 amino acids. V gave up 6 bases and J gave up 7 bases; unmatched junction bases: 3. Germline assignment: CDR1 SQVTM and CDR2 ANQGSEA. The CDR3 region is CSVGQGHGELFF. In nucleotides, the CDR3 is TGCAGCGTGGGACAGGGACACGGGGAGCTGTTTTTT.

The gene calls are TRBV7-8 and TRBJ2-7, with 12 bases that match TRBD2. Germline V CDR1 and CDR2: SGHVS, FQNEAQ. This CDR3 has 17 amino acids. Unmatched junction bases numbered 10, after V lost 3 bases and J lost 4 bases. The CDR3 DNA sequence: TGTGCCAGCAGCTTCAGATGGTCCGGACTAGCGGGGTACGAGCAGTACTTC. Amino acids: CASSFRWSGLAGYEQYF.

The chain recombines TRBV7-9 with TRBJ2-1; 9 nucleotides match TRBD2. Germline V CDR1 and CDR2: SEHNR, FQNEAQ (reference sequence). Unmatched junction bases numbered 2, after V lost 2 bases and J lost 0 bases. This CDR3 is built from 16 residues. The CDR3 bases are TGTGCCAGCAGCTTATCACTAGCGGGCTCCTACAATGAGCAGTTCTTC. This encodes CASSLSLAGSYNEQFF. The full variable domain, completed using reference TRBV7-9 and TRBJ2-1, is DTGVSQNPRHKITKRGQNVTFRCDPISEHNRLYWYRQTLGQGPEFLTYFQNEAQLEKSRLLSDRFSAERPKGSFSTLEIQRTEQGDSAMYLCASSLSLAGSYNEQFFGPGTRLTVL.

This clone has just a few counts. This chain links TRBV6-5 with TRBJ2-1; D uncertain. The CDR3 sequence is 11 residues long. With 6 bases removed from V and 12 bases from J, the gap between germline ends came to 12 bases. Per the germline V gene, CDR1 is MNHEY and CDR2 is SVGAGI. The DNA for the CDR3 is TGTGCCAGCAGCTCCAGTAACCGGCAGTTCTTC. Translated: CASSSSNRQFF.

As DNA, the CDR3 is TGTGCCAGCAGCCAAGGACGGAACCTGTACAATGAGCAGTTCTTC. Protein: CASSQGRNLYNEQFF. The gene calls are TRBV14 and TRBJ2-1, with unresolved D. The V and J ends lost 1 base and 4 bases respectively, with 11 bases between them. The CDR3 covers 15 residues. Germline lookup yields CDR1 SGHDN and CDR2 FVKESK.